The 16 T cell receptor beta chains below were found in one sample sequenced in a study of CD8 T cells in ankylosing spondylitis. Findings and caveats of the study: Within ankylosing spondylitis blood, a TCR beta motif made up of roughly eight highly homologous variants appeared to be characteristic.

The antigens of these receptors remain unknown. MiXCR, applied by TCRdb to the 5' RACE reads, yields one record per CDR3 protein. The sample carries more than 600,000 distinct CDR3 sequences, roughly 20% recorded once. Sequenced sample: blood, either unsorted or a sorted T cell fraction (not recorded which). These receptors were obtained from a male donor with ankylosing spondylitis.

This clonotype was observed a few times. V is TRBV5-1 and J is TRBJ1-4; D remains unclear. The CDR3 runs 13 residues. V was pared by 0 bases and J by 7 bases, with 7 bases between. Germline V gene sequence: CDR1 SGHRS, CDR2 YFSETQ. The CDR3 loop reads CASSLDGAEKLFF. The CDR3, as DNA: TGCGCCAGCAGCTTGGACGGCGCTGAAAAACTGTTTTTT.

The chain employs TRBV5-1 and TRBJ2-7, with TRBD1 as a possible D gene (6 bases). Germline-derived CDR1 and CDR2 are SGHRS and YFSETQ. V shed 0 bases and J shed 0 bases, with 10 bases lying between them. CDR3 length equals 15 residues. Here the CDR3 DNA reads TGCGCCAGCAGCTTGGTTGGGGGCCTCTCCTACGAGCAGTACTTC. Protein product: CASSLVGGLSYEQYF.

V usage is TRBV7-9 and J usage is TRBJ2-2, with a tentative D call TRBD1 (6 bases). With 6 bases removed from V and 4 bases from J, the gap between germline ends came to 12 bases. This CDR3 spans 14 amino acids. The germline V gene encodes CDR1 SEHNR and CDR2 FQNEAQ (reference sequence). CDR3 residues: CASSRDKSTGELFF. CDR3 coding DNA: TGTGCCAGCAGTCGGGACAAGTCCACCGGGGAGCTGTTTTTT.

The V gene is TRBV2, the J gene TRBJ2-7, with D uncertain. Between the trimmed V and J ends, which lost 6 bases and 7 bases, there was a span of 13 bases. The germline V gene has CDR1 SNHLY and CDR2 FYNNEI. The CDR3 totals 12 residues. The CDR3 bases are TGTGCCAGCAGCGAGGTCCCCGGGGAGCAGTACTTC. It specifies CASSEVPGEQYF.

Only a few counts were recorded for this clonotype. The chain joins TRBV5-1 to TRBJ2-7; TRBD1 matches at 7 bases. This CDR3 region has 15 residues. Trimming cost V 3 bases and J 1 base; bases outside gene matches: 7. Per the germline V gene, CDR1 is SGHRS and CDR2 is YFSETQ. This chain's CDR3 is CASSSGTVGSYEQYF. The CDR3 DNA reads as TGCGCCAGCAGCTCCGGGACAGTGGGTTCCTACGAGCAGTACTTC.

V gene TRBV2 combines with J gene TRBJ1-2, with 8 bases that match TRBD1. Per germline, CDR1 SNHLY and CDR2 FYNNEI. Trimming removed 6 bases from V and 1 base from J; junction bases left unmatched: 4. The CDR3 covers 14 residues. The CDR3 coding sequence is TGTGCCAGCAGCAGGGGGCGCGATAACTATGGCTACACCTTC. It codes for CASSRGRDNYGYTF.

The chain joins TRBV20-1 to TRBJ2-7, with 10 bases lining up with TRBD2. Germline lookup yields CDR1 DFQATT and CDR2 SNEGSKA (reference sequence). With 5 bases clipped from V and 6 bases from J, the junction kept 7 bases outside the gene matches. The CDR3 runs 13 residues. The CDR3 is CSAGPSGGSEQYF. CDR3 coding DNA: TGCAGTGCTGGCCCTAGCGGGGGCAGCGAGCAGTACTTC.

In nucleotides, the CDR3 is TGTGCCAGCAACCCTACTGCCCTGGCGGGAATAGGCGAGCAGTTCTTC. The encoded protein is CASNPTALAGIGEQFF. This chain connects TRBV12-3 or TRBV12-4 to TRBJ2-1; a weak D match, TRBD2 (6 bases). The V and J ends lost 7 bases and 10 bases respectively, with 26 bases between them. CDR3 size: 16 residues.

This clonotype was detected only a few times. The gene calls are TRBV12-3 or TRBV12-4 and TRBJ1-4; maybe TRBD1 (5 bases). The CDR3 totals 15 residues. With 5 bases removed from V and 8 bases from J, the gap between germline ends came to 18 bases. The chain's CDR3 is CASSPRQGDYEKLFF. In DNA form, the CDR3 reads TGTGCCAGCAGTCCCCGGCAGGGTGACTACGAAAAACTGTTTTTT.

The rearrangement joins TRBV2 to TRBJ1-2; D possibly corresponds to TRBD1 (5 bases). The ends were cut back, 4 bases at V and 5 bases at J, with 8 bases in the middle. The CDR3 runs 12 residues. Germline V CDR1 and CDR2: SNHLY, FYNNEI. CDR3 amino acids: CASSGKGYGYTF. DNA for the CDR3: TGTGCCAGCAGTGGCAAGGGGTATGGCTACACCTTC.

The chain combines TRBV20-1 with TRBJ2-5, with 9 bases matching TRBD1. There are 14 residues in the CDR3. The J segment lost 5 bases and the V segment lost 6 bases, leaving 10 bases of the junction unmatched. The germline V gene encodes CDR1 DFQATT and CDR2 SNEGSKA (reference sequence). CDR3 bases: TGCAGTGCCCCGACAGGGGGATCGTTGGAGACCCAGTACTTC. Protein: CSAPTGGSLETQYF.

This clonotype was picked up a small number of times. The chain has TRBV5-1 and TRBJ2-7; 11 bases match TRBD1. Germline CDR1 and CDR2: SGHRS and YFSETQ. The ends lost 4 bases at V and 3 bases at J; junction bases unmatched: 6. This CDR3 comprises 15 residues. CDR3 region: CASSLSGTGGYEQYF. The CDR3 coding sequence is TGCGCCAGCAGCCTATCCGGGACAGGGGGCTACGAGCAGTACTTC. Complete variable domain (other parts from reference TRBV5-1 and TRBJ2-7): KAGVTQTPRYLIKTRGQQVTLSCSPISGHRSVSWYQQTPGQGLQFLFEYFSETQRNKGNFPGRFSGRQFSNSRSEMNVSTLELGDSALYLCASSLSGTGGYEQYFGPGTRLTVT.

This clonotype has only a few counts. The gene calls are TRBV7-6 and TRBJ1-3; no clear D. The CDR3 has 15 amino acids. Germline CDR1 is SGHVS and CDR2 is FNYEAQ. Trimming shortened V by 5 bases and J by 7 bases, and 18 bases separated the two germline ends. CDR3 region: CASSPRRERPNTIYF. The CDR3 bases are TGTGCCAGCAGCCCACGACGAGAGCGTCCGAACACCATATATTTT.

The V gene is TRBV19, the J gene TRBJ2-1; possibly TRBD1 for D (6 bases). Germline CDR1 LNHDA, CDR2 SQIVND (reference sequence). The V end was cut by 3 bases, the J end by 7 bases, with 19 bases between. The CDR3 is 16 residues long. The CDR3, as DNA: TGTGCCAGTAGTATGGGGACACAGGGAACGGAGAATGAGCAGTTCTTC. It is translated as CASSMGTQGTENEQFF. Looking up the rest from reference TRBV19 and TRBJ2-1 gives the full variable domain: DGGITQSPKYLFRKEGQNVTLSCEQNLNHDAMYWYRQDPGQGLRLIYYSQIVNDFQKGDIAEGYSVSREKKESFPLTVTSAQKNPTAFYLCASSMGTQGTENEQFFGPGTRLTVL.

This clonotype showed up just a few times. This chain joins TRBV19 and TRBJ1-3; D gene ambiguous. The germline gives CDR1 LNHDA, CDR2 SQIVND (reference sequence). Trimming shortened V by 6 bases and J by 4 bases, and 7 bases separated the two germline ends. The CDR3 has 12 residues. CDR3 sequence (DNA): TGTGCCAGTAGGACATCCGGAAACACCATATATTTT. Protein: CASRTSGNTIYF. The full variable domain, rest sourced from reference TRBV19 and TRBJ1-3, is DGGITQSPKYLFRKEGQNVTLSCEQNLNHDAMYWYRQDPGQGLRLIYYSQIVNDFQKGDIAEGYSVSREKKESFPLTVTSAQKNPTAFYLCASRTSGNTIYFGEGSWLTVV.

A few counts support this clonotype. V is TRBV4-1 and J is TRBJ1-2, with D perhaps matching TRBD1 (5 bases). Trimming took 0 bases from V and 4 from J, leaving 9 bases between them. Germline values: CDR1 MGHRA, CDR2 YSYEKL. This CDR3 comprises 14 residues. The CDR3 coding sequence is TGCGCCAGCAGCCAAGAGCCCAGGGCCTATGGCTACACCTTC. This sequence encodes CASSQEPRAYGYTF.